The 25 T cell receptor beta chains given below trace back to one sample, sequenced in a study of regulatory T cells in long-lasting Graves disease (TCRdb year 2021). Library creation used multiplex PCR. The sequencer was an Illumina HiSeq 4000. TCR beta libraries were built with iRepertoire HTBI primers and Arm-PCR amplification of CDR3 regions. Using fastp trimming at Q25 and MiXCR clonotype assembly, TCRdb reanalyzed the public sequencing data and kept in-frame beta chains. Identical CDR3 protein sequences are pooled into one entry, listed with their most common genes and DNA. The sample yields about 470,000 distinct CDR3 sequences; roughly 21% were counted once. Around 7% of the sample is taken by the ten largest. Taken with the paper, the label for time point translates to: persistent/refractory GD, antithyroid drugs over 5 years with positive TRAb. For both TCR sequencing and RNA sequencing, RNA was extracted from PBMCs using TRIzol.

The sequencing used peripheral blood mononuclear cells (PBMCs), collected when the disease was refractory, from a patient treated with antithyroid drugs. These receptors all come from a female donor with Graves disease.

About this clonotype itself: A clone one base away is much larger, so this may be a read error. CDR3 loop: CASSDGTANYGCTF. In nucleotides, the CDR3 is TGTGCCAGCAGTGACGGGACAGCTAACTATGGCTGCACCTTC. The J gene is TRBJ1-2, the V gene TRBV25-1, with 7 bases aligning to TRBD1. This CDR3 spans 14 amino acids. Germline CDR1 MGHDK, CDR2 SYGVNS.

This clonotype was found many times. The rearrangement uses TRBV6-2 or TRBV6-3 and TRBJ2-7; D not certain. Germline V gene lookup returns CDR1 MNHEY and CDR2 SVGEGT. The CDR3 contains 13 residues. The V gene lost 5 bases and the J gene lost 6 bases, with 14 bases spanning the gap. The CDR3 DNA is TGTGCCAGCAGTGAAGTCAGTAGCTTCGAGCAGTACTTC. Translated: CASSEVSSFEQYF.

This clonotype was seen only a few times. The chain joins TRBV7-9 to TRBJ1-2, with D hard to call. Trimming took 6 bases from V and 4 from J, leaving 15 bases between them. Germline-derived CDR1 and CDR2 are SEHNR and FQNEAQ (reference sequence). This CDR3 is built from 14 residues. The CDR3 region has the DNA TGTGCCAGCAGTCTTCTTGACTCGGGCTATGGCTACACCTTC. It translates to CASSLLDSGYGYTF. Full variable domain (rest looked up from reference TRBV7-9 and TRBJ1-2): DTGVSQNPRHKITKRGQNVTFRCDPISEHNRLYWYRQTLGQGPEFLTYFQNEAQLEKSRLLSDRFSAERPKGSFSTLEIQRTEQGDSAMYLCASSLLDSGYGYTFGSGTRLTVV.

This clonotype was recorded a few times. The J gene is TRBJ1-6, the V gene TRBV6-1; possible D gene TRBD1, 5 bases. V lost 6 bases, J lost 3 bases, and 18 bases lay in between. The germline CDR1 and CDR2 sequences are MNHNS and SASEGT. The CDR3 sequence is 17 residues long. The CDR3 protein is CASRPDSFSIYNSPLHF. The CDR3 DNA sequence: TGTGCCAGCAGACCCGACAGTTTTAGTATCTATAATTCACCCCTCCACTTT.

This clonotype appeared many times. The V gene is TRBV28, the J gene TRBJ2-5; 7 bases map to TRBD1. Trimming took 4 bases from V and 3 from J; bases not matched to a gene: 5. In germline, CDR1 is MDHEN, CDR2 SYDVKM. The CDR3 contains 14 residues. The CDR3 DNA is TGTGCCAGCAGTTCCCGACAGGGAGAAGAGACCCAGTACTTC. This encodes CASSSRQGEETQYF.

In this sample, this clonotype turned up a few times. The CDR3 protein is CASNDRALPSYEQYF. For the CDR3, the DNA is TGTGCCAGCAATGACAGGGCCCTACCCTCCTACGAGCAGTACTTC. The chain couples TRBV6-1 to TRBJ2-7; TRBD1 agrees at 7 bases. Germline V CDR1 and CDR2: MNHNS, SASEGT. Trimming cost V 7 bases and J 0 bases; bases outside gene matches: 9. CDR3 length equals 15 residues.

This clonotype was detected many times. The V call is TRBV28, the J call TRBJ2-5, with 13 bases fitting TRBD2. Looked up from germline, CDR1 is MDHEN and CDR2 is SYDVKM. J was trimmed by 4 bases and V by 5 bases; bases with no gene match: 16. CDR3 size: 19 residues. The CDR3 DNA reads TGTGCCAGCAGTACCCGAGGGACTAGCGGGGAACTGGGTATAGAGACCCAGTACTTC. Translation gives CASSTRGTSGELGIETQYF.

This clonotype came up many times. The gene calls are TRBV7-2 and TRBJ1-1; 7 positions agree with TRBD1. CDR3 length equals 14 residues. V was clipped by 4 bases and J by 1 base; unmatched bases: 3. Germline CDR1 SGHTA, CDR2 FQGNSA. Written as DNA, the CDR3 is TGTGCCAGCAGCTCACAGGGGTCGAACACTGAAGCTTTCTTT. This gives the protein CASSSQGSNTEAFF.

This chain links TRBV19 with TRBJ1-2; a possible D gene is TRBD1 (5 bases). In germline, CDR1 is LNHDA, CDR2 SQIVND (reference sequence). The CDR3 runs 14 residues. The V gene lost 9 bases and the J gene lost 2 bases, with 16 bases spanning the gap. As DNA, the CDR3 is TGTGCCAGCGCCTCCGGGGGTGGGAACTATGGCTACACCTTC. Protein: CASASGGGNYGYTF.

The sample holds a few counts of this clonotype. This chain connects TRBV11-2 to TRBJ2-7, with D unresolved. Trimming took off 1 base at V and 5 bases at J, with 15 bases between the two ends. This CDR3 spans 15 amino acids. Germline CDR1 is SGHAT and CDR2 is FQNNGV. This CDR3 reads CASSLVGSSGDEQYF. CDR3 coding DNA: TGTGCCAGCAGCTTAGTTGGTTCCTCGGGCGACGAGCAGTACTTC.

In its sample, this clonotype was seen many times. The CDR3 reads CSVERGGYGYTF. CDR3 bases: TGCAGCGTTGAAAGGGGGGGCTATGGCTACACCTTC. This sequence joins TRBV29-1 and TRBJ1-2; perhaps TRBD1 as D (6 bases). Germline V CDR1 and CDR2: SQVTM, ANQGSEA. Trimming shortened V by 2 bases and J by 4 bases, and 8 bases separated the two germline ends. CDR3 size: 12 residues.

At least ten counts were recorded for this clonotype. The chain employs TRBV28 and TRBJ1-2; D may be TRBD1 (5 bases). With 5 bases removed from V and 4 bases from J, the gap between germline ends came to 14 bases. The CDR3 runs 14 residues. Per germline, CDR1 MDHEN and CDR2 SYDVKM. This chain's CDR3 is CASSVVQVGYGYTF. The CDR3 region has the DNA TGTGCCAGCAGTGTAGTACAGGTCGGCTATGGCTACACCTTC.

In this sample, this clonotype turned up many times. This chain joins TRBV28 and TRBJ1-6; no firm D call. CDR3 length: 13 residues. Germline V lookup: CDR1 MDHEN, CDR2 SYDVKM. V gave up 6 bases and J gave up 9 bases, with 12 bases separating them. The DNA for the CDR3 is TGTGCCAGCAGGGAGGTTCCGAGTTCACCCCTCCACTTT. Encoded protein: CASREVPSSPLHF. Complete variable domain (other parts from reference TRBV28 and TRBJ1-6): DVKVTQSSRYLVKRTGEKVFLECVQDMDHENMFWYRQDPGLGLRLIYFSYDVKMKEKGDIPEGYSVSREKKERFSLILESASTNQTSMYLCASREVPSSPLHFGNGTRLTVT.

This chain links TRBV30 with TRBJ1-2; D gene ambiguous. V was pared by 8 bases and J by 4 bases, with 14 bases between. In germline, CDR1 is GTSNPN, CDR2 SVGIG (reference sequence). The CDR3 runs 12 residues. The CDR3 spells CAGGRPAYGYTF. Written as DNA, the CDR3 is TGTGCCGGTGGCAGGCCAGCCTATGGCTACACCTTC.

The chain recombines TRBV6-1 with TRBJ2-2; 9 bases match TRBD2. There are 12 residues in the CDR3. With V trimmed by 8 bases and J by 6 bases, 1 base remained unmatched. CDR1 and CDR2 (germline): MNHNS, SASEGT. CDR3 amino acids: CASRLAAGELFF. In DNA, the CDR3 is TGTGCCAGCCGACTAGCGGCCGGGGAGCTGTTTTTT.

This clonotype was observed many times. The V gene is TRBV6-1, the J gene TRBJ1-5, with unresolved D. The V gene lost 1 base and the J gene lost 2 bases, with 6 bases spanning the gap. Germline V gene sequence: CDR1 MNHNS, CDR2 SASEGT. This CDR3 is built from 14 residues. The CDR3 spells CASSEGVGNQPQHF. The CDR3 DNA is TGTGCCAGCAGTGAAGGGGTGGGCAATCAGCCCCAGCATTTT.

This clonotype showed up many times. The rearrangement joins TRBV28 to TRBJ2-7; weak D call: TRBD2 (6 bases). The CDR3 runs to 16 residues. V was pared by 7 bases and J by 7 bases, with 26 bases between. Germline V CDR1 and CDR2: MDHEN, SYDVKM. The CDR3 region is CASKEGLIGRGDEQYF. The CDR3 nucleotides read TGTGCCAGCAAGGAGGGCCTGATAGGCCGGGGTGATGAGCAGTACTTC.

This clonotype has only a few counts. The rearrangement links TRBV20-1 to TRBJ1-5; D remains unclear. CDR1 and CDR2 from the germline V gene are DFQATT and SNEGSKA (reference sequence). Trimming removed 1 base from V and 6 bases from J, with 13 bases in between. The CDR3 totals 14 residues. The DNA of the CDR3 is TGCAGTGCTAGAGGGGAGGTATGGGGTCAGCCCCAGCATTTT. Translation: CSARGEVWGQPQHF.

This clonotype appeared many times. This rearrangement joins TRBV6-2 or TRBV6-3 to TRBJ1-5; 9 nucleotides line up with TRBD1. The trim removed 8 bases at V and 2 bases at J, leaving 7 bases unmatched. The V gene's germline CDR1 is MNHEY and CDR2 SVGEGT. This CDR3 spans 15 amino acids. CDR3 bases: TGTGCCAGCTTTCGGACAGGGGTAGGCAATCAGCCCCAGCATTTT. It encodes CASFRTGVGNQPQHF.

Many counts were recorded for this clonotype. This rearrangement joins TRBV20-1 to TRBJ2-7, with no clear D. In germline, CDR1 is DFQATT, CDR2 SNEGSKA (reference sequence). The ends were cut back, 6 bases at V and 6 bases at J, with 9 bases in the middle. There are 10 residues in the CDR3. CDR3 in amino acids: CSARFPEQYF. DNA for the CDR3: TGCAGTGCAAGGTTCCCCGAGCAGTACTTC.

The chain joins TRBV19 to TRBJ1-3, with 9 bases matching TRBD1. Germline CDR1 LNHDA, CDR2 SQIVND (reference sequence). V trimming: 5 bases; J trimming: 2 bases; junction bases outside the gene matches: 4. The CDR3 consists of 15 residues. The CDR3 DNA is TGTGCCAGTAGTGTTGGACAGGGGACTGGAAACACCATATATTTT. This translates into CASSVGQGTGNTIYF.

The chain employs TRBV4-2 and TRBJ2-2, with a tentative D call TRBD2 (6 bases). The CDR3 is made up of 18 amino acids. V dropped 2 bases and J dropped 0 bases, with 16 bases sitting between them. The germline CDR1 and CDR2 sequences are LGHNA and YNFKEQ. The CDR3 is CASSQHGVTGANTGELFF. The CDR3 DNA is TGTGCCAGCAGCCAACACGGGGTAACGGGGGCGAACACCGGGGAGCTGTTTTTT.

The V and J genes are TRBV19 and TRBJ1-4, with D maybe TRBD1 (5 bases). CDR1 and CDR2 (germline): LNHDA, SQIVND (reference sequence). The length of the CDR3 is 13 residues. Trimming took off 2 bases at V and 8 bases at J, with 9 bases between the two ends. The CDR3 coding sequence is TGTGCCAGTAGTATACAGGGCGGGGAAAAACTGTTTTTT. It codes for CASSIQGGEKLFF.

This clonotype was seen more than once but under ten times. The chain joins TRBV3-1 to TRBJ2-3; a possible D gene is TRBD1 (5 bases). Germline CDR1 LGHDT, CDR2 YNNKEL (reference sequence). The V end lost 1 base, the J end lost 1 base, and 9 bases lay between the germline ends. The CDR3 has 15 amino acids. CDR3 nucleotides: TGTGCCAGCAGCCAAGTAGGGGCTCGCACAGATACGCAGTATTTT. Protein product: CASSQVGARTDTQYF.

This clonotype was detected only once. The rearrangement joins TRBV19 to TRBJ1-5; no firm D call. Germline V lookup: CDR1 LNHDA, CDR2 SQIVND (reference sequence). V lost 2 bases, J lost 7 bases, and 6 bases lay in between. The length of the CDR3 is 12 residues. The CDR3 sequence is CASSILSQPQHF. CDR3 nucleotides: TGTGCCAGTAGTATATTATCCCAGCCCCAGCATTTT.